This TCR beta chain was found in a study of OX40 agonist ivuxolimab in advanced cancers. Turning to the study itself: The patients received ivuxolimab by intravenous route every 2 weeks at 0.01 to 10 mg/kg.

This clone was detected a few times. Its target is unknown. TCRdb keeps only in-frame clones here, not all; method: immunoSEQ multiplex PCR. Of 50,000 to 60,000 clones detected, 82% appear once; the ten largest clones hold about 1.5%. The CDR3 has 12 residues. The V gene's germline CDR1 is SGHRS and CDR2 YFSETQ. V gave up 2 bases and J gave up 6 bases, with 8 bases separating them. Study-level findings and limits: CD4+ and CD8+ T cells in blood underwent clonal expansion by week 6 at 0.1 to 3.0 mg/kg.

J is TRBJ1-1 and V is TRBV5-1, with TRBD1 as a possible D gene (5 bases). The input for sequencing was CD4+ or CD8+ T cells sorted from blood, taken in a trial of the OX40 agonist ivuxolimab. The receptor comes from an adult with an advanced solid tumor such as melanoma, head and neck, liver or kidney cancer. The CDR3 loop reads CASSFRGAEAFF. DNA for the CDR3: TGCGCCAGCAGCTTCCGGGGGGCTGAAGCTTTCTTT.